These T cell receptor beta chains were read from a single sample in a study of long-term antiretroviral therapy in people with HIV. Profiled with immunoSEQ multiplex PCR; TCRdb holds only in-frame clones, not every one. The sample includes about 25,000 clones, around three quarters of them seen just once. The specimen comprised unsorted PBMCs, sampled 1.1 years before starting antiretroviral therapy. These receptors all come from a woman aged 35 to 49 with HIV. Both conserved end residues are trimmed from each CDR3. The order of the fields is V gene, J gene, CDR3 protein.

>TRBV27|TRBJ2-5
ASSFWGWEETQY
>TRBV5-1|TRBJ2-7
ASSFGDTAYEQY
>TRBV5-4|TRBJ2-1
ASSLALGSSYNEQF
>TRBV6-6|TRBJ2-7
ASATSGGPGEQY
>TRBV4-2|TRBJ2-2
ASSQDGRTSGTGELF
>TRBV29-1|TRBJ1-1
SVAKVDTEAF
>TRBV6-5|TRBJ2-3
ASSYGQGTDTQY
>TRBV4-1|TRBJ2-7
ASSQVQDSYEQY
>TRBV9|TRBJ2-7
ASSGQAGSYEQY
>TRBV21-1|TRBJ2-7
ASSKAGYEQY
>TRBV25-1|TRBJ2-3
ASSVGGTQY
>TRBV2|TRBJ1-1
ASSEVENTEAF
>TRBV5-4|TRBJ2-1
ASKLAGGNEQF
>TRBV12-2|TRBJ1-2
ASRLARVGGADGYT
>TRBV30|TRBJ2-1
AWSDIASGGPTSSYNEQF
>TRBV7-2|TRBJ1-1
ASSPLGAMNTEAF